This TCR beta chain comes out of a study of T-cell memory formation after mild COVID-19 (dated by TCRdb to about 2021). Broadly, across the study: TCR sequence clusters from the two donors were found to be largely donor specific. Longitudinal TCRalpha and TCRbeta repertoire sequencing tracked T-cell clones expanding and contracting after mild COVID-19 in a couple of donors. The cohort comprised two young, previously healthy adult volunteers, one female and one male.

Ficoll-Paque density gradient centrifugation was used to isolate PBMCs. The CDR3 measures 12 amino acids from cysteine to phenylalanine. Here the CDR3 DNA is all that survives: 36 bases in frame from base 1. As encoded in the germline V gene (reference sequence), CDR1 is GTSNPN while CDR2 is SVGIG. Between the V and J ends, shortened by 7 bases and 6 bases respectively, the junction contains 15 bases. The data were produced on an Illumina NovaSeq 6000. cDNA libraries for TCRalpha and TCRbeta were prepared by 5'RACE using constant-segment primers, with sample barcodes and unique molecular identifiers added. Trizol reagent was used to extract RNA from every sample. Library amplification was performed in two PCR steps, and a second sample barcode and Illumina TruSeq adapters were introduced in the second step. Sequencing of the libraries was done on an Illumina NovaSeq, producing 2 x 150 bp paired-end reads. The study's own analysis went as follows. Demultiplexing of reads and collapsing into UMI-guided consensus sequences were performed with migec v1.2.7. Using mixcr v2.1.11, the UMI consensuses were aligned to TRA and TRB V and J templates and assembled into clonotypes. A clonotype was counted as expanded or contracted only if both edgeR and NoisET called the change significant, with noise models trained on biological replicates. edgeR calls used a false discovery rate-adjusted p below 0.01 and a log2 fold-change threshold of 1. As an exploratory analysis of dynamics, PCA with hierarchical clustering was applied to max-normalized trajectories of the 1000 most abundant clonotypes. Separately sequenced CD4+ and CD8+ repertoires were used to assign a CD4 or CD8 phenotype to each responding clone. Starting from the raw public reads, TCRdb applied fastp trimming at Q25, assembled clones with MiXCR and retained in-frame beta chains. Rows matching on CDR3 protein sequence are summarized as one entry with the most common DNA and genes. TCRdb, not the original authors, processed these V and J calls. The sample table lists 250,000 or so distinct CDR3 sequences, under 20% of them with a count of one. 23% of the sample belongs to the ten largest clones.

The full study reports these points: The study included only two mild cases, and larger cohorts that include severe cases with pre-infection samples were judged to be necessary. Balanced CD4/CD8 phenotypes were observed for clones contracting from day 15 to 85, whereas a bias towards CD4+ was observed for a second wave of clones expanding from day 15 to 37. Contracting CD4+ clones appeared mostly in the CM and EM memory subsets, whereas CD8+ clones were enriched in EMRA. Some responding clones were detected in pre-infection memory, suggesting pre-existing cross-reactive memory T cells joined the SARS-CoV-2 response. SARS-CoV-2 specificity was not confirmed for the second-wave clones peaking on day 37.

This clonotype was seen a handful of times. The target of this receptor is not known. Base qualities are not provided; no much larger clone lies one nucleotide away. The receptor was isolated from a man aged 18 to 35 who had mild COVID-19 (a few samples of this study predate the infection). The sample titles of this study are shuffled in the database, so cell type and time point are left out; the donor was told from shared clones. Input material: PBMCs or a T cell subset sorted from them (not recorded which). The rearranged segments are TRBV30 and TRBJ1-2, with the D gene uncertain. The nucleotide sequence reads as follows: TGTGCCTCTCCGAAACGGGAGCATGGCTACACCTTC. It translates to CASPKREHGYTF.